One and the same sample provided the 12 T cell receptor beta chains below, sequenced in a study of T cells in pancreatic ductal adenocarcinoma. Sequencing was performed with immunoSEQ multiplex PCR; in TCRdb, only in-frame clones are kept and a portion is missing. The sample carries over 85,000 clones, roughly 96% recorded once. The selected patients with pancreatic ductal adenocarcinoma had surgery but no neoadjuvant therapy. The sample comprised PBMCs. The receptors come from a human donor with pancreatic ductal adenocarcinoma.

V usage is TRBV28 and J usage is TRBJ2-4; TRBD2 is a possible D gene (7 bases). The CDR3 has 14 residues. Per germline, CDR1 MDHEN and CDR2 SYDVKM. The V and J ends lost 2 bases and 8 bases respectively, with 13 bases between them. The CDR3 loop is CASSLRGGWDIQYF. In DNA, the CDR3 is TGTGCCAGCAGTTTAAGGGGGGGGTGGGACATTCAGTACTTC.

The chain carries TRBV11-2 and TRBJ2-1, with D possibly TRBD2 on 6 matching bases. V was shortened by 0 bases and J by 9 bases, with 18 bases between the two germline ends. The germline V gene encodes CDR1 SGHAT and CDR2 FQNNGV. CDR3 length equals 16 residues. This chain's CDR3 is CASSLDSIRRGLEQFF. The CDR3 bases are TGTGCCAGCAGCTTAGATTCCATCCGGCGGGGTCTTGAGCAGTTCTTC.

The rearrangement links TRBV19 to TRBJ2-1; a possible D gene is TRBD1 (5 bases). Deletions cut 1 base from V and 9 bases from J, with 10 bases between. The CDR3 covers 13 residues. In germline, CDR1 is LNHDA, CDR2 SQIVND (reference sequence). The CDR3 sequence: CASSIVQGTEQFF. The CDR3 nucleotides read TGTGCCAGTAGTATAGTTCAGGGTACTGAGCAGTTCTTC. The whole variable domain, remainder taken from reference TRBV19 and TRBJ2-1, is DGGITQSPKYLFRKEGQNVTLSCEQNLNHDAMYWYRQDPGQGLRLIYYSQIVNDFQKGDIAEGYSVSREKKESFPLTVTSAQKNPTAFYLCASSIVQGTEQFFGPGTRLTVL.

The chain employs TRBV4-1 and TRBJ2-7; 8 bases fit TRBD2. CDR1 is MGHRA and CDR2 is YSYEKL in the germline V gene. The CDR3 totals 15 residues. The V gene end was trimmed by 1 base and the J gene end by 2 bases; junction bases not matched to a gene: 4. This CDR3 is CASSQGLAIAYEQYF. CDR3 sequence (DNA): TGCGCCAGCAGCCAAGGACTAGCGATAGCCTACGAGCAGTACTTC.

CDR3 bases: TGTGCCAGCAGATTGACAGGCCCCTACGAGCAGTACTTC. It codes for CASRLTGPYEQYF. The chain uses TRBV2 and TRBJ2-7; D perhaps matches TRBD1 (6 bases). The V end was cut by 6 bases, the J end by 2 bases, with 11 bases between. CDR1 and CDR2 (germline): SNHLY, FYNNEI. The CDR3 is made up of 13 amino acids.

The chain employs TRBV7-2 and TRBJ2-5, with TRBD2 matching 9 bases. Germline CDR1 SGHTA, CDR2 FQGNSA. The junction had 6 bases not matched to a gene; V was cut back by 2 bases and J by 2 bases. The CDR3 length is 16 residues. This chain's CDR3 is CASSLFGGRAQETQYF. Here the CDR3 DNA reads TGTGCCAGCAGCTTATTTGGCGGGAGGGCTCAAGAGACCCAGTACTTC.

The chain couples TRBV5-1 to TRBJ2-1, with TRBD1 as a possible D gene (6 bases). Trimming shortened V by 4 bases and J by 8 bases, and 19 bases separated the two germline ends. CDR3 length: 15 residues. Germline CDR1 is SGHRS and CDR2 is YFSETQ. CDR3 amino acids: CASSVTGKTGDEQFF. The DNA for the CDR3 is TGCGCCAGCAGCGTTACAGGGAAAACTGGGGATGAGCAGTTCTTC.

The chain has TRBV5-1 and TRBJ1-1; D gene ambiguous. V was trimmed by 6 bases and J by 5 bases, leaving 8 bases between them. CDR1 and CDR2 (germline): SGHRS, YFSETQ. This CDR3 has 11 residues. The CDR3, as DNA: TGCGCCAGCAAGAGAGGGACTGAAGCTTTCTTT. Protein product: CASKRGTEAFF.

The chain couples TRBV6-1 to TRBJ2-7; D unresolved. From germline, CDR1 is MNHNS and CDR2 SASEGT. Trimming pared 0 bases from V and 3 bases from J, leaving 12 bases between. This CDR3 has 15 amino acids. The CDR3 loop is CASSEAEPLYYEQYF. DNA of the CDR3: TGTGCCAGCAGTGAAGCGGAGCCACTCTACTACGAGCAGTACTTC.

This chain's CDR3 is CASSLRAGGPYEQYF. As DNA, the CDR3 is TGTGCCAGCAGTTTACGGGCGGGAGGGCCCTACGAGCAGTACTTC. The chain uses TRBV27 and TRBJ2-7, with TRBD2 identical over 9 bases. The CDR3 totals 15 residues. With V trimmed by 2 bases and J by 2 bases, 4 bases remained unmatched. Per germline, CDR1 MNHEY and CDR2 SMNVEV (reference sequence).

The chain couples TRBV9 to TRBJ1-5; 8 nucleotides align to TRBD1. The CDR3 has 16 amino acids. Per the germline V gene, CDR1 is SGDLS and CDR2 is YYNGEE. V lost 3 bases and J lost 0; bases outside the gene matches: 5. CDR3 coding DNA: TGTGCCAGCAGCGGACCGACAGGGGATAGCAATCAGCCCCAGCATTTT. Translation gives CASSGPTGDSNQPQHF.

The chain joins TRBV27 to TRBJ1-3, with 8 positions matching TRBD1. This CDR3 contains 16 residues. Germline V gene data show CDR1 as MNHEY and CDR2 as SMNVEV (reference sequence). V lost 1 base to trimming and J lost 7 bases; unmatched junction nucleotides: 9. As DNA, the CDR3 is TGTGCCAGCAGTTTATTTCGGCAGGGGGCACGGAACACCATATATTTT. This translates into CASSLFRQGARNTIYF.